This entry features one TCR beta chain sequence. Its antigen is still unknown. The germline V gene encodes CDR1 SGHDN and CDR2 FVKESK. The CDR3 length is 18 residues. J lost 5 bases, V lost 2 bases, and 17 bases had no gene match. This sample is part of a study of memory CD4+ T cells and cytomegalovirus serostatus. Notes on the study in general: Each of approximately 61 CMV-associated TCRbeta sequences occurred in one to five individuals. The CMV-associated TCR signature appears largely within the CD4+ memory repertoire.

The sort gate was single viable CD3+CD4+CD8-CD45RO+ cells for memory CD4+ T cells. Some clones are missing from TCRdb's copy, which holds only in-frame ones; the method was immunoSEQ multiplex PCR. The table shows around 38,000 clones, with 76% occurring only once. What was sequenced was memory CD4+ T cells from blood. The clonotype originates from an adult in good health and CMV-seronegative. The chain carries TRBV14 and TRBJ2-5; 7 bases are shared with TRBD2. The CDR3 loop is CASSQTRRASGREETQYF. CDR3 nucleotide sequence: TGTGCCAGCAGCCAAACCCGGCGGGCTAGCGGCCGGGAGGAGACCCAGTACTTC.